Listed below are T cell receptor beta chains from one sample, sequenced in a study of blood T cell repertoires in COVID-19. TCRdb keeps only in-frame clones here, not all; method: immunoSEQ multiplex PCR. The table shows 65,000 to 100,000 clones, with under 90% occurring only once. The sample consisted of peripheral blood. These receptors were obtained from a human donor in a cohort sampled during active COVID-19. Each CDR3 is given with its conserved first and last residue.

TRBV30	TRBJ1-6	CAWRGQGRNSPLHF
TRBV5-4	TRBJ1-2	CASSLAGGGYGYTF
TRBV5-1	TRBJ2-3	CASSLGLAKTDTQYF
TRBV5-8	TRBJ1-2	CASPDREGAYGYTF
TRBV5-1	TRBJ2-2	CASSRIPSGGNTGELFF
TRBV28	TRBJ1-6	CATRGGLKDSPLHF
TRBV10-3	TRBJ2-7	CAISETSSYEQYF
TRBV7-8	TRBJ2-7	CATARGASSSVGSYEQYF
TRBV19	TRBJ2-7	CASSLAGGPQYF
TRBV4-1	TRBJ1-2	CASSQEQGNGYTF
TRBV14	TRBJ2-2	CASSHLSATRLGGELFF
TRBV7-8	TRBJ2-5	CASSRGTNQETQYF
TRBV5-1	TRBJ1-1	CASSLAARGDTEAFF
TRBV7-2	TRBJ1-2	CASSFQATGIIGYGYTF
TRBV3-1/TRBV3-2	TRBJ1-1	CASSQLGGRTEAFF
TRBV10-3	TRBJ2-1	CAISEKPNNEQFF
TRBV19	TRBJ2-1	CASSIGARVRDTFSSYNEQFF
TRBV7-3	TRBJ2-1	CASSLSGGFRNEQFF
TRBV7-2	TRBJ2-7	CASSLALGLAPNYEQYF
TRBV6-5	TRBJ2-1	CASRGQYNEQFF
TRBV6-1	TRBJ1-6	CASSGTVGSYNSPLHF
TRBV6-5	TRBJ2-7	CASRNSGGLPRQYF
TRBV6-5	TRBJ1-5	CASTLQGGAFRPQHF
TRBV10-3	TRBJ1-1	CAISEKGTGNTEAFF
TRBV18	TRBJ2-7	CASSPASDYEQYF
TRBV6-5	TRBJ1-4	CASSPRQGGEKLFF
TRBV6-5	TRBJ1-1	CASSYGIQGTEAFF
TRBV28	TRBJ2-7	CASSPVDSYEQYF
TRBV5-6	TRBJ1-2	CASSGDQGNYGYTF
TRBV23-1	TRBJ2-6	CASSQGQGAEGKSGANVLTF
TRBV24-1	TRBJ2-3	CATSDTSGGPTDTQYF
TRBV7-2	TRBJ2-3	CASSSGTTFTDTQYF
TRBV9	TRBJ2-2	CASSVATGSTGELFF
TRBV4-1	TRBJ2-1	CASTNRVGEQFF
TRBV10-3	TRBJ2-7	CAIRGRASPYEQYF
TRBV3-1/TRBV3-2	TRBJ2-7	CAATSGAEQYF
TRBV6-6	TRBJ2-5	CASFPTRGETQYF